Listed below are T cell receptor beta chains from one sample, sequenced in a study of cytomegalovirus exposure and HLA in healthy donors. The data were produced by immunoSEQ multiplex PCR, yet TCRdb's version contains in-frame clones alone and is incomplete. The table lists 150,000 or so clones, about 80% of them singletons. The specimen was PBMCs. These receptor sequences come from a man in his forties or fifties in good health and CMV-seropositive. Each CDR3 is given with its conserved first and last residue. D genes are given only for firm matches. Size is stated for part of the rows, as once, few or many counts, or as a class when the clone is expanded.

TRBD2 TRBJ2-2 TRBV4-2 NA TGTGCCAGCAGCCAAGGAACTAGCGGGGGGGACCCCGGGGAGCTGTTTTTT CASSQGTSGGDPGELFF
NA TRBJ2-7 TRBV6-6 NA TGTGCCACCAAACCGGGTTCTAACTACGAGCAGTACTTC CATKPGSNYEQYF
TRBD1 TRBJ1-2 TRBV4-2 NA TGTGCCAGCAGCCCCGTTACGGGACAGGGCGCCTATGGCTACACCTTC CASSPVTGQGAYGYTF
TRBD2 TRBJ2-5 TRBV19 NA TGTGCCAGTAGTCTGCGACTAGCGATCCAAGAGACCCAGTACTTC CASSLRLAIQETQYF
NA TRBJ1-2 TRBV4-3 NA TGCGCCAGCAGCCAAGAAACAGGGTATGGCTACACCTTC CASSQETGYGYTF
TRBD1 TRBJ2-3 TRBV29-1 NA TGCAGCGTTCGGACAGGGTTTTTAGATACGCAGTATTTT CSVRTGFLDTQYF
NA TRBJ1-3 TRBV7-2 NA TGTGCCAGCAGCTTTGGGGGGAGATACACCATATATTTT CASSFGGRYTIYF
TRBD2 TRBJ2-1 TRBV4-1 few TGCGCCAGCAGGACTAGCGGGGGGGCTGTCAATGAGCAGTTCTTC CASRTSGGAVNEQFF
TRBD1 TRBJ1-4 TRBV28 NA TGTGCCAGCAAAAAGACAGGGGGCGTCGGAGCAACTAATGAAAAACTGTTTTTT CASKKTGGVGATNEKLFF
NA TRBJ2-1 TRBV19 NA TGTGCCAGTGTCTCAGGGCGGACCGGGCGATACAATGAGCAGTTCTTC CASVSGRTGRYNEQFF
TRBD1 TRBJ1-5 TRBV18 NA TGTGCCAGCTCACCGGGACAGGGAGCGCAGCCCCAGCATTTT CASSPGQGAQPQHF
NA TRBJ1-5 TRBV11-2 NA TGTGCCAGCAGCTTAGGTGGAGTTGGCAATCAGCCCCAGCATTTT CASSLGGVGNQPQHF
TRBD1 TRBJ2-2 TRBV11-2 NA TGTGCCAGCAGTAAGGCCGGGACAGGGTCAGCCGGGGAGCTGTTTTTT CASSKAGTGSAGELFF
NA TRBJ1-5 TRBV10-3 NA TGTGCCATCAGTAGAGATCCCAGCAATCAGCCCCAGCATTTT CAISRDPSNQPQHF
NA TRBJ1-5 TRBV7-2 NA TGTGCCAGCAGCGTAGACGGTTATGGGGGGCAGCCCCAGCATTTT CASSVDGYGGQPQHF
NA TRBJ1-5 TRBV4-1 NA TGCGCCAGCAGCCAAGTCGGTAGCAATCAGCCCCAGCATTTT CASSQVGSNQPQHF
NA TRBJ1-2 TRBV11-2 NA TGTGCCAGCAGCTACAGGGCCTATGGCTACACCTTC CASSYRAYGYTF
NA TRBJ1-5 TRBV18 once TGTGCCAGCGCGGATAGCAATCAGCCCCAGCATTTT CASADSNQPQHF
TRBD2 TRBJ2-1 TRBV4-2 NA TGTGCCAGCAGCCAAGATCTCGCTAGCGGAACGTTCCGTCAGTTCTTC CASSQDLASGTFRQFF